This T cell receptor (beta chain) was observed in a study of blood T cell repertoires in COVID-19. Across the study: Some COVID-19 samples were acute and others convalescent; all came from the United States, Italy and Spain.

The method was immunoSEQ multiplex PCR; TCRdb's version includes in-frame clones alone and lacks a portion of them. The sample lists roughly 290,000 clones, approximately 85% seen once, with 2.2% in the top ten. Germline-derived CDR1 and CDR2 are LGHDT and YNNKEL (reference sequence). There are 13 residues in the CDR3. The V end lost 4 bases, the J end lost 8 bases, and 14 bases lay between the germline ends. The chain uses TRBV3-1 (or the pseudogene TRBV3-2) and TRBJ1-2, with D perhaps TRBD1 (6 bases). The clonotype originates from a man aged 25 to 40 who had recovered from COVID-19. Input material: PBMCs or T cells enriched from blood (not recorded which). The chain's CDR3 is CASSPRGAGGYTF. In nucleotides, the CDR3 is TGTGCCAGCAGCCCCAGGGGCGCGGGCGGCTACACCTTC.